This passage covers 8 T cell receptor beta chains from one sample sequenced in a study of blood T cells in healthy people across ages. Alongside a J-beta primer mix, a sample-barcoded 5' primer served in a second PCR lasting about 6 to 12 cycles. In TCRdb, the 5' RACE reads were re-called with MiXCR into one record per CDR3 protein. The sample holds about a million distinct CDR3 sequences, roughly 51% seen once. Sequences were obtained from blood. The receptors were sampled from an older woman in good health.

J is TRBJ1-1 and V is TRBV12-3 or TRBV12-4, with D possibly being TRBD1 (6 bases). Trimming cost V 4 bases and J 5 bases, with 11 bases left between them. The CDR3 totals 13 residues. CDR3 in amino acids: CASSSHRETEAFF. The CDR3 nucleotides are TGTGCCAGCAGTTCCCACAGGGAAACTGAAGCTTTCTTT.

This clonotype occurred a few times. This chain links TRBV6-4 with TRBJ2-5; the D gene is possibly TRBD1 (5 bases). V lost 5 bases, J lost 5 bases, and 12 bases lay in between. This CDR3 comprises 13 residues. Germline-derived CDR1 and CDR2 are MRHNA and SNTAGT. The CDR3 sequence: CASSNTPGETQYF. DNA for the CDR3: TGTGCCAGCAGTAATACCCCAGGGGAGACCCAGTACTTC.

In this sample, this clonotype turned up a few times. A much bigger clone sits one base away, suggesting this may be a read error. V gene TRBV7-2 combines with J gene TRBJ2-6; no reliable D call. Germline CDR1 and CDR2: SGHTA and FQGNSA. Between the trimmed V and J ends, which lost 1 base and 0 bases, there was a span of 10 bases. The CDR3 length is 17 residues. CDR3 nucleotides: TGTGCCAGCAGCTTAGTCTCCGATGCCTCTGGGGCCAACGTCCTGACTTTC. Translation: CASSLVSDASGANVLTF. Full variable domain (rest looked up from reference TRBV7-2 and TRBJ2-6): GAGVSQSPSNKVTEKGKDVELRCDPISGHTALYWYRQSLGQGLEFLIYFQGNSAPDKSGLPSDRFSAERTGGSVSTLTIQRTQQEDSAVYLCASSLVSDASGANVLTFGAGSRLTVL.

The chain has TRBV28 and TRBJ2-4, with 11 bases that match TRBD1. The DNA end lines up better with TRBJ2-7; the J call may be wrong. The CDR3 is made up of 15 amino acids. Germline V gives CDR1 MDHEN, CDR2 SYDVKM. The CDR3 is CASSLPGQGGNEQYF. The CDR3 bases are TGTGCCAGCAGTCTACCGGGACAGGGGGGCAACGAGCAGTACTTC.

This clonotype was observed a few times. V gene TRBV2 combines with J gene TRBJ2-7; D remains ambiguous. With 6 bases removed from V and 0 bases from J, the gap between germline ends came to 9 bases. The CDR3 covers 13 residues. The V gene's germline CDR1 is SNHLY and CDR2 FYNNEI. CDR3 in DNA: TGTGCCAGCAGGGTCCTAAGCTCCTACGAGCAGTACTTC. It encodes CASRVLSSYEQYF.

This clonotype came up a few times. The rearrangement uses TRBV3-1 and TRBJ1-4; D perhaps matches TRBD1 (5 bases). The germline CDR1 and CDR2 sequences are LGHDT and YNNKEL (reference sequence). The V gene lost 1 base and the J gene lost 10 bases, with 22 bases spanning the gap. This CDR3 comprises 17 residues. CDR3 DNA: TGTGCCAGCAGCCAAGTTCGAATCGGAGGGGATGAGGGAAAACTGTTTTTT. It translates to CASSQVRIGGDEGKLFF.

The gene calls are TRBV3-1 and TRBJ2-7, with D perhaps matching TRBD1 (6 bases). The germline CDR1 and CDR2 sequences are LGHDT and YNNKEL (reference sequence). The CDR3 totals 16 residues. Trimming took 2 bases from V and 0 from J, leaving 14 bases between them. DNA for the CDR3: TGTGCCAGCAGCCAAAGTGGGGGCATATCCTCCTACGAGCAGTACTTC. Its protein product is CASSQSGGISSYEQYF.

The CDR3 DNA reads as TGTGCCAGCAGCCCGAGCTGGGACAGATATGGCTACACCTTC. Amino acids: CASSPSWDRYGYTF. The gene calls are TRBV5-6 and TRBJ1-2; 7 nucleotides align to TRBD1. This CDR3 is built from 14 residues. Germline CDR1 SGHDT, CDR2 YYEEEE. V dropped 4 bases and J dropped 5; count of bases not matched to a gene: 8.